The rows below give T cell receptor beta chains drawn from one sample of a study of T cell changes during pregnancy in multiple sclerosis. This table comes from immunoSEQ multiplex PCR, and its TCRdb copy is limited to in-frame clones, with some not included. The profile covers approximately 70,000 clones, with about 93% appearing a single time and less than 0.15% taken by the ten largest. The specimen was CD4+ T cells from peripheral blood mononuclear cells, collected after pregnancy. These receptors originate from a female donor with multiple sclerosis, enrolled in a pregnancy study. CDR3s include the opening cysteine and the closing phenylalanine or tryptophan. The D gene is left open where the match is weak. A clone size is listed for some rows: how often the clone was seen (once, few, many), or a class if it is expanded.

D: NA; size: NA; V: TRBV4-2; J: TRBJ2-7; CDR3: CASSQFPDTSSYEQYF; DNA: TGTGCCAGCAGCCAATTCCCAGACACGAGCTCCTACGAGCAGTACTTC
D: TRBD1; size: NA; V: TRBV7-2; J: TRBJ1-4; CDR3: CASSSGQGYNEKLFF; DNA: TGTGCCAGCAGCAGCGGACAGGGGTATAATGAAAAACTGTTTTTT
D: TRBD2; size: NA; V: TRBV9; J: TRBJ2-7; CDR3: CASSVEPAGAYEQYF; DNA: TGTGCCAGCAGCGTAGAACCGGCGGGAGCCTACGAGCAGTACTTC
D: NA; size: NA; V: TRBV15; J: TRBJ2-3; CDR3: CATSKGVPVGRDTQYF; DNA: TGTGCCACCAGCAAGGGCGTTCCAGTAGGGAGAGATACGCAGTATTTT
D: NA; size: NA; V: TRBV18; J: TRBJ2-1; CDR3: CASSPAVGEQFF; DNA: TGTGCCAGCTCACCCGCGGTTGGAGAGCAGTTCTTC
D: TRBD1; size: NA; V: TRBV6-5; J: TRBJ1-2; CDR3: CASSHGTGLYGYTF; DNA: TGTGCCAGCAGCCACGGGACAGGTCTCTATGGCTACACCTTC
D: TRBD1; size: NA; V: TRBV6-4; J: TRBJ2-2; CDR3: CASSAGTANTGELFF; DNA: TGTGCCAGCAGTGCTGGGACAGCAAACACCGGGGAGCTGTTTTTT
D: NA; size: NA; V: TRBV5-4; J: TRBJ2-3; CDR3: CASSLSPVTDTQYF; DNA: TGTGCCAGCAGCTTGAGCCCTGTCACGGATACGCAGTATTTT
D: TRBD2; size: NA; V: TRBV5-1; J: TRBJ2-1; CDR3: CASRRGGSSYNEQFF; DNA: TGCGCCAGCCGCCGGGGCGGGAGTTCCTACAATGAGCAGTTCTTC
D: NA; size: few; V: TRBV20-1; J: TRBJ1-5; CDR3: CIGQRNQPQHF; DNA: TGCATAGGACAGCGTAATCAGCCCCAGCATTTT
D: NA; size: NA; V: TRBV9; J: TRBJ1-6; CDR3: CASSVDAGGLKGEPLHF; DNA: TGTGCCAGCAGCGTAGACGCCGGGGGATTGAAAGGGGAACCCCTCCACTTT
D: NA; size: once; V: TRBV5-6; J: TRBJ2-7; CDR3: CASSLGTFSYEQYF; DNA: TGTGCCAGCAGCTTGGGGACATTCTCCTACGAGCAGTACTTC
D: NA; size: NA; V: TRBV29-1; J: TRBJ2-2; CDR3: CSVAGTPNTGELFF; DNA: TGCAGCGTGGCCGGGACTCCGAACACCGGGGAGCTGTTTTTT
D: NA; size: NA; V: TRBV18; J: TRBJ2-2; CDR3: CASSLGQKKGGELFF; DNA: TGTGCCAGCTCGCTCGGACAGAAGAAGGGCGGGGAGCTGTTTTTT
D: NA; size: NA; V: TRBV6-5; J: TRBJ1-2; CDR3: CASSTETEYGYTF; DNA: TGTGCCAGCAGCACGGAGACGGAGTATGGCTACACCTTC
D: NA; size: NA; V: TRBV28; J: TRBJ1-3; CDR3: CATVDMGAGNTIYF; DNA: TGTGCCACAGTGGACATGGGGGCAGGGAACACCATATATTTT
D: TRBD2; size: once; V: TRBV25-1; J: TRBJ2-1; CDR3: CASSDRTSGRTPREQFF; DNA: TGTGCCAGCAGTGACCGGACTAGCGGGAGAACCCCGCGTGAGCAGTTCTTC
D: NA; size: NA; V: TRBV4-1; J: TRBJ2-5; CDR3: CASSQEQIGKETQYF; DNA: TGCGCCAGCAGCCAAGAACAAATCGGGAAGGAGACCCAGTACTTC
D: NA; size: NA; V: TRBV4-1; J: TRBJ2-5; CDR3: CASSQGWKTNGETQYF; DNA: TGCGCCAGCAGCCAAGGTTGGAAGACAAATGGGGAGACCCAGTACTTC
D: TRBD2; size: NA; V: TRBV7-2; J: TRBJ2-5; CDR3: CASSVFSGKETQYF; DNA: TGTGCCAGCAGTGTCTTTAGCGGGAAAGAGACCCAGTACTTC
D: TRBD2; size: NA; V: TRBV28; J: TRBJ2-1; CDR3: CASSLVDLGGRRFF; DNA: TGTGCCAGCAGTTTAGTAGATCTTGGCGGGAGACGGTTCTTC
D: TRBD2; size: NA; V: TRBV5-1; J: TRBJ2-5; CDR3: CASSLAPSGQETQYF; DNA: TGCGCCAGCAGCTTGGCCCCTAGCGGACAAGAGACCCAGTACTTC
D: NA; size: NA; V: TRBV4-1; J: TRBJ2-3; CDR3: CASSQVLSPRSTQYF; DNA: TGCGCCAGCAGCCAAGTGTTAAGCCCGAGGAGTACGCAGTATTTT
D: NA; size: once; V: TRBV5-1; J: TRBJ2-3; CDR3: CASSLAVGAKSTDTQYF; DNA: TGCGCCAGCAGCTTGGCCGTTGGGGCAAAGAGCACAGATACGCAGTATTTT
D: TRBD2; size: NA; V: TRBV4-1; J: TRBJ2-1; CDR3: CASSSTSAPINEQFF; DNA: TGCGCCAGCAGCTCAACTAGCGCGCCAATCAATGAGCAGTTCTTC
D: TRBD2; size: NA; V: TRBV5-1; J: TRBJ2-1; CDR3: CASSSGLAGSNEQFF; DNA: TGCGCCAGCAGTTCCGGACTAGCGGGAAGCAATGAGCAGTTCTTC
D: TRBD1; size: NA; V: TRBV6-5; J: TRBJ1-2; CDR3: CASSSTGNYGYTF; DNA: TGTGCCAGCAGTTCGACAGGGAACTATGGCTACACCTTC
D: TRBD2; size: NA; V: TRBV7-2; J: TRBJ2-7; CDR3: CASSYLTGTSYEQYF; DNA: TGTGCCAGCAGCTATTTAACCGGGACTAGCTACGAGCAGTACTTC
D: NA; size: NA; V: TRBV9; J: TRBJ2-7; CDR3: CASSTGPGVYEQYF; DNA: TGTGCCAGCAGCACTGGTCCTGGAGTCTACGAGCAGTACTTC
D: TRBD2; size: NA; V: TRBV27; J: TRBJ2-1; CDR3: CASSLSVAGAYNEQFF; DNA: TGTGCCAGCAGTTTATCGGTAGCGGGAGCATACAATGAGCAGTTCTTC
D: NA; size: NA; V: TRBV20-1; J: TRBJ1-1; CDR3: CSAGQPTEAFF; DNA: TGCAGTGCCGGTCAACCTACTGAAGCTTTCTTT
D: TRBD1; size: once; V: TRBV28; J: TRBJ1-2; CDR3: CASSSKGAEINYGYTF; DNA: TGTGCCAGCAGTTCCAAGGGGGCCGAAATAAACTATGGCTACACCTTC
D: NA; size: NA; V: TRBV6-6; J: TRBJ2-7; CDR3: CASSYSRVNSYEQYF; DNA: TGTGCCAGCAGTTACTCCAGGGTAAACTCCTACGAGCAGTACTTC
D: TRBD1; size: NA; V: TRBV29-1; J: TRBJ1-4; CDR3: CSTWDRGLEKLFF; DNA: TGCAGCACCTGGGACAGGGGTTTGGAAAAACTGTTTTTT
D: TRBD1; size: NA; V: TRBV6-6; J: TRBJ1-2; CDR3: CASRDQGGGYGYTF; DNA: TGTGCCAGCAGGGATCAGGGGGGTGGCTATGGCTACACCTTC
D: NA; size: NA; V: TRBV6-1; J: TRBJ2-7; CDR3: CASSATHPGEQYF; DNA: TGTGCCAGCAGTGCCACGCACCCGGGCGAGCAGTACTTC